The entry below describes one T cell receptor (beta chain). Its antigen is currently unknown. Every immunoSEQ plate was one replicate of a subset's evenly spread DNA. Sequencing used immunoSEQ multiplex PCR; TCRdb keeps in-frame clones, though not all of them. The sample has about 560,000 clones, around 77% seen once; the top ten hold more than 10%. These data belong to a study of shared clonotypes between healthy human individuals. After removal of 6 bases from V and 6 bases from J, the junction contained 6 bases not matched to a gene. This CDR3 has 14 amino acids. The germline V gene encodes CDR1 SNHLY and CDR2 FYNNEI. Findings and caveats of the study: The authors expected sequencing depth to affect clonotype sharing among donors.

For unsorted samples, genomic DNA was extracted from about 90 million PBMCs. Sequenced material: PBMCs. The rearrangement joins TRBV2 to TRBJ2-7, with 12 positions matching TRBD2. The clonotype comes from a woman between 35 and 50 years old in good health. Some clones in this sample may be carry-over from other donors' samples. The DNA of the CDR3 is TGTGCCAGCAGAAGACTAGCGGGAGAGTTCGAGCAGTACTTC. Protein product: CASRRLAGEFEQYF.